This T cell receptor (beta chain) was recorded in a study of human T cells and chemical hapten exposure. Overall study: Small discrepancies in pooled library volume mainly accounted for the varying TCR yields per sample.

With 5 bases clipped from V and 5 bases from J, the junction kept 6 bases outside the gene matches. In germline, CDR1 is ENHRY, CDR2 SYGVKD. The CDR3 spans 14 residues. This clonotype was observed at least ten times. Its antigen is not identified. This sample's time point: patch test 1, 2 weeks after DPC sensitization. The treatment denotes: therapeutic diphenylcyclopropenone sensitization with weekly scalp DPC. Drawing of blood took place ahead of applying each patch test. Broader study findings: Significantly more large CDR3 similarity clusters were formed by expanded TCRs than by controls.

Single cDNA molecules in the library carried unique molecular identifiers attached during preparation. From the RACE reads, TCRdb called clonotypes with MiXCR, one entry per CDR3 protein. The table has roughly 98,000 distinct CDR3 sequences, under 15% seen once; the top ten hold less than 2.5%. The receptor was isolated from a woman in her thirties or forties with alopecia areata. Some clones in this sample may be carry-over from other donors' samples. This chain connects TRBV10-3 to TRBJ1-2, with 9 bases lining up with TRBD1. The sample consisted of whole blood, taken in connection with sensitization to the hapten diphenylcyclopropenone (DPC). CDR3 residues: CAISPTGGNYGYTF. CDR3 sequence (DNA): TGTGCCATCAGTCCCACAGGGGGCAATTATGGCTACACCTTC.